This T cell receptor beta chain was documented in a study of blood T cell repertoires in COVID-19. Study details: Nucleic acid was either cDNA or gDNA, and it came from T cells, B-cell-depleted T cells, or PBMCs.

The germline V gene encodes CDR1 SGHDT and CDR2 YYEEEE. The V end was cut by 4 bases, the J end by 2 bases, with 15 bases between. This CDR3 has 15 residues. Sequencing used immunoSEQ multiplex PCR; TCRdb keeps in-frame clones, though not all of them. The sample has about 270,000 clones, approximately 92% seen once; the top ten hold over 2%. Donors were grouped by their self-reported clinical history. Symptom resolution, clearance, or two negative PCRs marked the recovered donors of Cohort 3. The sample consisted of PBMCs or T cells enriched from blood (not recorded which). The V and J genes are TRBV5-6 and TRBJ2-5; the D gene is possibly TRBD2 (5 bases). The TCR comes from a young woman who had recovered from COVID-19. The CDR3 sequence is CASSPPPGRQETQYF. DNA of the CDR3: TGTGCCAGCAGCCCCCCGCCGGGGAGACAAGAGACCCAGTACTTC.